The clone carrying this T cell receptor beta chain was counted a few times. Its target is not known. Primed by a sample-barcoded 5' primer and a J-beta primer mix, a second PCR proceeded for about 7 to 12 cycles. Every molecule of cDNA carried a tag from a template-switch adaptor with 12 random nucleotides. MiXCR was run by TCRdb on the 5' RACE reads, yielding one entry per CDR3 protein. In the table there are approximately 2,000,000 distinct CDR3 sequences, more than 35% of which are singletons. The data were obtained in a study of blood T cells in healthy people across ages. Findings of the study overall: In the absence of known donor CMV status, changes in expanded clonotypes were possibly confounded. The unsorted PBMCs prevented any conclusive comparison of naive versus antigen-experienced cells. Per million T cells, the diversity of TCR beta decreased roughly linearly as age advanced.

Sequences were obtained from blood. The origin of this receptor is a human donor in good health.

CDR3 sequence reads: CASSPWDRGLGNEQFF. CDR3 coding DNA: TGTGCCAGCAGCCCATGGGATAGGGGGCTGGGCAATGAGCAGTTCTTC. This chain joins TRBV11-2 and TRBJ2-1; 7 nucleotides align to TRBD1. J gave up 6 bases and V 5 bases, and 13 bases lay outside the gene matches. Germline V lookup: CDR1 SGHAT, CDR2 FQNNGV. The CDR3 is 16 amino acids.